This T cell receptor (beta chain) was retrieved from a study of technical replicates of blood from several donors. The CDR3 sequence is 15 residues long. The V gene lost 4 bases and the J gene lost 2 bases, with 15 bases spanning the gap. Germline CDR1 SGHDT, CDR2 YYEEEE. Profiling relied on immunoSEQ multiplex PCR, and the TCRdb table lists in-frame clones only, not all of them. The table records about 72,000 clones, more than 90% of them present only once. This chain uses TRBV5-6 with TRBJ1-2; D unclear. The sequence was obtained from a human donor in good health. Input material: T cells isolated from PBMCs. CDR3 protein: CASSPLDTSNYGYTF. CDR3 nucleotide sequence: TGTGCCAGCAGCCCATTAGACACGAGCAACTATGGCTACACCTTC. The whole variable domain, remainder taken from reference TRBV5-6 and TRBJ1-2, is DAGVTQSPTHLIKTRGQQVTLRCSPKSGHDTVSWYQQALGQGPQFIFQYYEEEERQRGNFPDRFSGHQFPNYSSELNVNALLLGDSALYLCASSPLDTSNYGYTFGSGTRLTVV.